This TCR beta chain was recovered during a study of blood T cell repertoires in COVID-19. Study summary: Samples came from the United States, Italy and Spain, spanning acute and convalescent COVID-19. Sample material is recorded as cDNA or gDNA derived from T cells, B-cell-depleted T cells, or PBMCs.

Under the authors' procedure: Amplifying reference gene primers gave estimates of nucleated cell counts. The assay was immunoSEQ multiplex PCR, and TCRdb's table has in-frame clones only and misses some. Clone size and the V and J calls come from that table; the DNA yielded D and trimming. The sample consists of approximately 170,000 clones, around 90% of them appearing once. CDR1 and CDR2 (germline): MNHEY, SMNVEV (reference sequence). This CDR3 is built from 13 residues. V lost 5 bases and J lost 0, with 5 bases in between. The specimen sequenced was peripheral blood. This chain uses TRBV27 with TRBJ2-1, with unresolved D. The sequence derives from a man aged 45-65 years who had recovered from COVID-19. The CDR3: CASSPLSYNEQFF. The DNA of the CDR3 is TGTGCCAGCAGTCCCCTCTCCTACAATGAGCAGTTCTTC.